This TCR beta chain emerged from a study of T cell responses to AZD1222 COVID-19 vaccine. As for the study in general: Analysis merged second doses at about 4 or about 12 weeks.

Unmatched junction bases numbered 7, after V lost 5 bases and J lost 6 bases. The CDR3 has 14 amino acids. Germline V gives CDR1 SEHNR, CDR2 FQNEAQ (reference sequence). This clone occurred many times. Its antigen remains unidentified. Method: immunoSEQ multiplex PCR; TCRdb's copy keeps in-frame clones and lacks some. This sample carries about 67,000 clones, roughly 80% of them seen once, and the ten largest clones take 20% to 25%. General observations from the study: Donors skewed white British and female; clonal diversity was possibly underestimated. Only after the peak T cell response were repertoires sampled. Targets within unmutated variant regions were reportedly found for nearly half of spike-specific TCRs.

The genes are TRBV7-9 and TRBJ2-7; 10 nucleotides match TRBD1. The receptor was derived from an adult in good health. The input for sequencing was peripheral blood, taken on day 0 of AZD1222 vaccination. The CDR3 is CASSPGTGVPEQYF. As DNA, the CDR3 is TGTGCCAGCAGCCCCGGGACAGGGGTCCCCGAGCAGTACTTC. The full variable domain, in which reference TRBV7-9 and TRBJ2-7 provide the parts outside the CDR3, is DTGVSQNPRHKITKRGQNVTFRCDPISEHNRLYWYRQTLGQGPEFLTYFQNEAQLEKSRLLSDRFSAERPKGSFSTLEIQRTEQGDSAMYLCASSPGTGVPEQYFGPGTRLTVT.